These 21 T cell receptor beta chains originate from one sample sequenced in a study of blood T cell repertoires in COVID-19. Assay: immunoSEQ multiplex PCR; the TCRdb copy retains only in-frame clones and omits some. The data contain about 110,000 clones, about 90% of them singletons. The sequencing sample was made of peripheral blood. These receptors originate from a woman between 50 and 59 years old with active or convalescent COVID-19.

This chain connects TRBV7-2 to TRBJ1-2; 8 nucleotides line up with TRBD1. J gave up 5 bases and V 1 base, and 6 bases lay outside the gene matches. The CDR3 spans 15 residues. Germline V gene lookup returns CDR1 SGHTA and CDR2 FQGNSA. The CDR3 loop reads CASSLVGQGSYGYTF. The CDR3 bases are TGTGCCAGCAGCTTAGTTGGACAGGGAAGTTATGGCTACACCTTC.

This chain uses TRBV25-1 with TRBJ2-3; unclear D gene. The germline V gene encodes CDR1 MGHDK and CDR2 SYGVNS. The ends were cut back, 8 bases at V and 0 bases at J, with 6 bases in the middle. The CDR3 consists of 12 residues. The CDR3 DNA is TGTGCCAGCGCGCCCAGCACAGATACGCAGTATTTT. Its protein product is CASAPSTDTQYF.

The chain uses TRBV2 and TRBJ1-1; D call uncertain. The CDR3 runs 11 residues. From germline, CDR1 is SNHLY and CDR2 FYNNEI. V lost 3 bases and J lost 5, with 4 bases in between. The CDR3 DNA sequence: TGTGCCAGCAGTGATAGTACTGAAGCTTTCTTT. Translating gives CASSDSTEAFF. The full variable domain, rest sourced from reference TRBV2 and TRBJ1-1, is EPEVTQTPSHQVTQMGQEVILRCVPISNHLYFYWYRQILGQKVEFLVSFYNNEISEKSEIFDDQFSVERPDGSNFTLKIRSTKLEDSAMYFCASSDSTEAFFGQGTRLTVV.

The chain couples TRBV7-9 to TRBJ2-7, with 9 bases that match TRBD1. The CDR3 is 17 amino acids. The germline V gene encodes CDR1 SEHNR and CDR2 FQNEAQ (reference sequence). V lost 1 base to trimming and J lost 0 bases; unmatched junction nucleotides: 7. The CDR3 nucleotides are TGTGCCAGCAGCTTAGGGCCCGGACAGGGGTACTCCTACGAGCAGTACTTC. This translates into CASSLGPGQGYSYEQYF.

The genes are TRBV25-1 and TRBJ1-6; no clear D gene. The CDR3 contains 13 residues. V was clipped by 6 bases and J by 7 bases, with 10 bases between them. Germline CDR1 MGHDK, CDR2 SYGVNS. The CDR3 loop reads CASSPQNNSPLHF. CDR3 sequence (DNA): TGTGCCAGCAGCCCCCAGAACAATTCACCCCTCCACTTT.

This rearrangement joins TRBV5-4 to TRBJ2-1; D remains ambiguous. In germline, CDR1 is SGHNT, CDR2 YYREEE (reference sequence). V lost 0 bases and J lost 0, with 4 bases in between. The CDR3 extends over 14 amino acids. For the CDR3, the DNA is TGTGCCAGCAGCTTGGGTCTCTCCTACAATGAGCAGTTCTTC. Translated, it gives CASSLGLSYNEQFF. Full variable domain (remainder filled in from reference TRBV5-4 and TRBJ2-1): ETGVTQSPTHLIKTRGQQVTLRCSSQSGHNTVSWYQQALGQGPQFIFQYYREEENGRGNFPPRFSGLQFPNYSSELNVNALELDDSALYLCASSLGLSYNEQFFGPGTRLTVL.

The chain links TRBV29-1 to TRBJ2-4; TRBD1 might be the D (5 bases). Germline-derived CDR1 and CDR2 are SQVTM and ANQGSEA. V shed 2 bases and J shed 1 base, with 12 bases lying between them. This CDR3 comprises 15 residues. CDR3 DNA sequence: TGCAGCGTTGAATTGCAGGGAAGTGCCAAAAACATTCAGTACTTC. Translating gives CSVELQGSAKNIQYF.

This rearrangement joins TRBV20-1 to TRBJ2-1; TRBD2 agrees at 9 bases. The CDR3 has 15 amino acids. Trimming removed 3 bases from V and 5 bases from J; junction bases left unmatched: 8. Germline V gene lookup returns CDR1 DFQATT and CDR2 SNEGSKA (reference sequence). Here the CDR3 reads CSASDLAGEDNEQFF. The CDR3 bases are TGCAGTGCTAGTGATTTAGCGGGAGAGGACAATGAGCAGTTCTTC.

The chain combines TRBV28 with TRBJ2-5; D not resolved. The V and J ends lost 3 bases and 5 bases respectively, with 7 bases between them. The germline gives CDR1 MDHEN, CDR2 SYDVKM. The CDR3 spans 12 residues. The CDR3 DNA reads as TGTGCCAGCAGTTTCGGAGACGAGACCCAGTACTTC. Encoded protein: CASSFGDETQYF.

This rearrangement joins TRBV6-5 to TRBJ1-5; D is ambiguous. CDR1 MNHEY and CDR2 SVGAGI come from the germline V gene. V was clipped by 3 bases and J by 3 bases, with 9 bases between them. The CDR3 covers 14 residues. The CDR3 is CASSYSGVNQPQHF. The CDR3 DNA reads TGTGCCAGCAGTTATTCCGGAGTCAATCAGCCCCAGCATTTT.

The chain is built from TRBV6-4 and TRBJ2-2; the D gene is possibly TRBD1 (6 bases). In germline, CDR1 is MRHNA, CDR2 SNTAGT. V lost 5 bases, J lost 0 bases, and 13 bases lay in between. This CDR3 region has 16 residues. The CDR3 DNA reads as TGTGCCAGCAGTCTAGCCAGGGGACCGAACACCGGGGAGCTGTTTTTT. Encoded protein: CASSLARGPNTGELFF.

This chain connects TRBV6-2 or TRBV6-3 to TRBJ2-7; TRBD2 aligns across 11 bases. Germline CDR1 is MNHEY and CDR2 is SVGEGT. Trimming took 6 bases from V and 2 from J; bases not matched to a gene: 18. The CDR3 consists of 19 residues. CDR3 nucleotides: TGTGCCAGCAGCGAAACTCTAGGGATGACTAGCGGGATTACCTACGAGCAGTACTTC. This encodes CASSETLGMTSGITYEQYF.

The chain employs TRBV5-4 and TRBJ2-2; 9 bases align to TRBD1. From germline, CDR1 is SGHNT and CDR2 YYREEE (reference sequence). Trimming took 4 bases from V and 5 from J; bases not matched to a gene: 6. The CDR3 length is 15 residues. In DNA, the CDR3 is TGTGCCAGCAGCACTCCGGGACAGGGAACCGGGGAGCTGTTTTTT. The encoded protein is CASSTPGQGTGELFF.

This sequence joins TRBV7-9 and TRBJ1-3; 7 bases map to TRBD1. The V gene's germline CDR1 is SEHNR and CDR2 FQNEAQ (reference sequence). The V gene end was trimmed by 5 bases and the J gene end by 0 bases; junction bases not matched to a gene: 7. CDR3 length: 16 residues. The CDR3 DNA reads TGTGCCAGCAGCCTTTGGACAGGTATCTCTGGAAACACCATATATTTT. Translating gives CASSLWTGISGNTIYF.

V usage is TRBV3-1 (or the pseudogene TRBV3-2) and J usage is TRBJ2-1, with TRBD2 matching over 7 bases. Germline trimming cut 7 bases from V and 5 bases from J; bases unmatched to any gene: 11. The CDR3 consists of 15 residues. Per the germline V gene, CDR1 is LGHDT and CDR2 is YNNKEL (reference sequence). DNA of the CDR3: TGTGCCAGCAAGCGGCTAGCGGAATCCCACAATGAGCAGTTCTTC. It yields the protein CASKRLAESHNEQFF.

J is TRBJ1-6 and V is TRBV27, with a possible D match to TRBD1 (6 bases). CDR1 and CDR2 from the germline V gene are MNHEY and SMNVEV (reference sequence). The CDR3 sequence is 15 residues long. V was shortened by 3 bases and J by 5 bases, with 11 bases between the two germline ends. CDR3 sequence reads: CASSLRQADNSPLHF. CDR3 in DNA: TGTGCCAGCAGTTTGAGACAGGCGGATAATTCACCCCTCCACTTT.

This clone was detected once. The chain carries TRBV29-1 and TRBJ1-1; D may be TRBD1 (6 bases). The CDR3 contains 18 residues. Germline loops: CDR1 SQVTM, CDR2 ANQGSEA. Trimming took off 3 bases at V and 10 bases at J, with 33 bases between the two ends. CDR3 protein: CSVDFLYRVGFRLSRAFF. Written as DNA, the CDR3 is TGCAGCGTTGATTTTCTTTACAGGGTCGGATTTCGTTTAAGTAGAGCTTTCTTT. Supplemented by reference TRBV29-1 and TRBJ1-1, the full variable domain reads SAVISQKPSRDICQRGTSLTIQCQVDSQVTMMFWYRQQPGQSLTLIATANQGSEATYESGFVIDKFPISRPNLTFSTLTVSNMSPEDSSIYLCSVDFLYRVGFRLSRAFFGQGTRLTVV.

The rearrangement uses TRBV19 and TRBJ2-7; TRBD2 might be the D (6 bases). V dropped 4 bases and J dropped 0 bases, with 10 bases sitting between them. Germline V gene data show CDR1 as LNHDA and CDR2 as SQIVND (reference sequence). The CDR3 has 14 amino acids. Here the CDR3 reads CASSTGRSSYEQYF. As DNA, the CDR3 is TGTGCCAGTAGTACAGGGAGGAGCTCCTACGAGCAGTACTTC. Full variable domain (remainder filled in from reference TRBV19 and TRBJ2-7): DGGITQSPKYLFRKEGQNVTLSCEQNLNHDAMYWYRQDPGQGLRLIYYSQIVNDFQKGDIAEGYSVSREKKESFPLTVTSAQKNPTAFYLCASSTGRSSYEQYFGPGTRLTVT.

V and J are TRBV6-5 and TRBJ1-5, with TRBD1 as a possible D gene (6 bases). The CDR3 contains 16 residues. Germline CDR1 is MNHEY and CDR2 is SVGAGI. The V end was cut by 4 bases, the J end by 0 bases, with 13 bases between. The CDR3 region has the DNA TGTGCCAGCAGTTCTCGCCTGGGGGCTAGCAATCAGCCCCAGCATTTT. It encodes CASSSRLGASNQPQHF.

This chain uses TRBV5-4 with TRBJ2-2, with 14 nucleotides matching TRBD2. Germline CDR1 reads SGHNT; CDR2 reads YYREEE (reference sequence). With V trimmed by 6 bases and J by 5 bases, 9 bases remained unmatched. The CDR3 is 17 residues long. Written as DNA, the CDR3 is TGTGCCAGCAACCTGAGACTAGCGGGAGGGTGGACCGGGGAGCTGTTTTTT. Amino acid sequence: CASNLRLAGGWTGELFF.

The rearrangement links TRBV19 to TRBJ2-3, with TRBD2 matching over 10 bases. The CDR3 has 16 amino acids. V was pared by 5 bases and J by 4 bases, with 9 bases of the junction left unmatched. CDR1 and CDR2 from the germline V gene are LNHDA and SQIVND (reference sequence). As DNA, the CDR3 is TGTGCCAGTAGTCTGATAGCGGGAGGCGGGGCAGATACGCAGTATTTT. This encodes CASSLIAGGGADTQYF.